This is a list of T cell receptor beta chains from one sample in a study of cytotoxic CD8 clonotypes in ibrutinib-treated CLL. Produced via immunoSEQ multiplex PCR; TCRdb's table is partial and in-frame only. Of 100,000 to 150,000 clones in the sample, 70% to 90% were seen once. Sequenced here: PBMCs, sampled after 24 months of ibrutinib treatment. These receptors were obtained from a human donor with chronic lymphocytic leukemia. Both conserved end residues are part of each CDR3. The D gene is left open where the match is weak. Clone size appears in some rows only: once, few, many, or a class for an expanded clone.

v_gene	len	d_gene	abundance	j_gene	CDR3aa	CDR3nt
TRBV4-2	14	TRBD1	-	TRBJ2-7	CASSQGQGDYEQYF	TGTGCCAGCAGCCAGGGACAGGGCGACTACGAGCAGTACTTC
TRBV2	13	TRBD1	-	TRBJ1-3	CASSQGGGNTIYF	TGTGCCAGCAGTCAGGGGGGTGGAAACACCATATATTTT
TRBV2	15	TRBD2	-	TRBJ2-1	CASSYSGGATGEQFF	TGTGCCAGCAGTTATAGCGGGGGGGCCACCGGTGAGCAGTTCTTC
TRBV9	15	TRBD1	once	TRBJ2-7	CASSVGAGGSYEQYF	TGTGCCAGCAGCGTAGGGGCAGGGGGCAGCTACGAGCAGTACTTC
TRBV5-6	14	-	-	TRBJ2-6	CASSFGSGANVLTF	TGTGCCAGCAGCTTTGGGTCCGGGGCCAACGTCCTGACTTTC
TRBV5-6	17	TRBD1	-	TRBJ1-2	CASSRTPTGGGNYGYTF	TGTGCCAGCAGCCGAACACCTACAGGGGGAGGGAACTATGGCTACACCTTC
TRBV15	12	-	-	TRBJ1-2	CATSREGDGYTF	TGTGCCACCAGCAGAGAAGGTGATGGCTACACCTTC
TRBV2	15	-	-	TRBJ2-1	CASRPQGIVSNEQFF	TGTGCCAGCAGGCCCCAAGGGATCGTCAGCAATGAGCAGTTCTTC
TRBV5-1	14	-	-	TRBJ2-7	CASSLDGSSYEQYF	TGCGCCAGCAGCTTGGACGGTAGCTCCTACGAGCAGTACTTC
TRBV9	17	TRBD1	-	TRBJ2-7	CASSQSGQVRLGVEQYF	TGTGCCAGCAGCCAGTCGGGACAGGTCCGGCTTGGGGTCGAGCAGTACTTC
TRBV6-6	14	-	-	TRBJ2-7	CAVHRDTNSYEQYF	TGTGCCGTCCACCGGGACACAAACTCCTACGAGCAGTACTTC
TRBV18	12	-	-	TRBJ1-1	CASSPGETEAFF	TGTGCCAGCTCACCAGGAGAAACTGAAGCTTTCTTT
TRBV20-1	11	-	few	TRBJ1-2	CSASRNYGYTF	TGCAGTGCTAGCAGAAACTATGGCTACACCTTC
TRBV6-5	16	-	-	TRBJ2-1	CASSSSLQGSYNEQFF	-
TRBV7-2	13	-	-	TRBJ1-5	CATTHSGNQPQHF	TGTGCCACCACCCATTCGGGCAATCAGCCCCAGCATTTT
TRBV27	13	-	-	TRBJ2-5	CASSLRLQETQYF	TGTGCCAGCAGTTTACGGTTACAAGAGACCCAGTACTTC
TRBV30	14	-	-	TRBJ1-4	CAWSLTQTLGKLFF	TGTGCCTGGAGCCTGACACAAACCTTGGGAAAACTGTTTTTT
TRBV28	11	-	once	TRBJ2-7	CASSLVSEQYF	TGTGCCAGCAGTTTAGTATCAGAGCAGTACTTC
TRBV30	11	-	-	TRBJ2-2	CAGGNTGELFF	TGTGCCGGGGGGAACACCGGGGAGCTGTTTTTT
TRBV2	14	-	-	TRBJ1-2	CASRGVDFAYGYTF	TGTGCCAGCAGAGGGGTGGACTTCGCCTATGGCTACACCTTC
TRBV29-1	12	-	-	TRBJ2-7	CSVGGDSYEQYF	TGCAGCGTTGGCGGGGATTCCTACGAGCAGTACTTC
TRBV7-8	16	-	-	TRBJ2-3	CASSLMLRGSTDTQYF	TGTGCCAGCAGCTTAATGCTTCGGGGCAGCACAGATACGCAGTATTTT
TRBV27	15	TRBD1	-	TRBJ1-4	CASRGRTGPNEKLFF	TGTGCCAGCAGGGGGCGGACAGGGCCTAATGAAAAACTGTTTTTT
TRBV7-2	13	-	-	TRBJ1-4	CASSLRLNEKLFF	TGTGCCAGCAGCTTGCGGCTGAATGAAAAACTGTTTTTT
TRBV9	13	-	-	TRBJ1-3	CASRPEGGNTIYF	TGTGCCAGCAGACCGGAGGGGGGAAACACCATATATTTT
TRBV28	16	TRBD1	-	TRBJ1-1	CASSRLTGRFGTEAFF	TGTGCCAGCAGTCGTCTGACAGGGCGATTTGGCACTGAAGCTTTCTTT
TRBV29-1	12	-	-	TRBJ1-1	CSVGFRDTEAFF	TGCAGCGTTGGTTTCAGGGACACTGAAGCTTTCTTT
TRBV7-2	15	TRBD1	-	TRBJ1-5	CASSPKTGLNQPQHF	TGTGCCAGCAGCCCGAAGACAGGGCTCAATCAGCCCCAGCATTTT
TRBV18	15	-	-	TRBJ2-7	CASSPPVQGGLKQYF	TGTGCCAGCTCACCACCGGTTCAGGGGGGTCTTAAGCAGTACTTC
TRBV4-1	13	TRBD1	-	TRBJ1-1	CASSVQGDSEAFF	TGCGCCAGCAGCGTACAGGGGGACTCTGAAGCTTTCTTT
TRBV4-1	16	-	-	TRBJ2-1	CASSQVEGVGYNEQFF	TGCGCCAGCAGCCAAGTGGAGGGGGTCGGCTACAATGAGCAGTTCTTC
TRBV28	14	-	-	TRBJ2-3	CASSFGQPTDTQYF	TGTGCCAGCAGTTTCGGACAGCCCACAGATACGCAGTATTTT
TRBV4-3	18	TRBD2	-	TRBJ2-7	CASSLGLGLAGPSYEQYF	TGCGCCAGCAGCCTCGGACTCGGGCTAGCGGGACCCTCCTACGAGCAGTACTTC
TRBV7-8	18	-	many	TRBJ2-3	CASRLLGTGGLTTDTQYF	TGTGCCAGCAGATTATTGGGAACCGGGGGGCTAACCACAGATACGCAGTATTTT
TRBV21-1	18	-	-	TRBJ2-1	CASSKVKTGAPSYNEQFF	TGTGCCAGCAGCAAAGTAAAGACGGGGGCTCCCTCCTACAATGAGCAGTTCTTC
TRBV18	14	-	-	TRBJ2-1	CASSPRGRGNEQFF	TGTGCCAGCTCACCAAGAGGACGGGGCAATGAGCAGTTCTTC
TRBV6-4	17	TRBD1	-	TRBJ1-1	CASKPRDRGLGNTEAFF	TGTGCCAGCAAACCCCGGGACAGGGGGCTAGGAAACACTGAAGCTTTCTTT
TRBV18	16	TRBD2	-	TRBJ2-2	CASSPRLADNTGELFF	TGTGCCAGCTCACCGCGACTAGCGGACAACACCGGGGAGCTGTTTTTT
TRBV4-1	16	-	many	TRBJ1-6	CASSLQREVGNSPLHF	TGCGCCAGCAGCCTCCAACGGGAAGTCGGTAATTCACCCCTCCACTTT
TRBV5-8	16	TRBD1	-	TRBJ1-2	CASSIWTGNPLYGYTF	TGTGCCAGCAGCATATGGACAGGAAATCCCCTCTATGGCTACACCTTC
TRBV7-2	15	-	-	TRBJ2-3	CASSREVGAADTQYF	TGTGCCAGCAGCCGGGAGGTGGGGGCGGCAGATACGCAGTATTTT
TRBV29-1	15	TRBD1	-	TRBJ1-2	CSGGDGTGRNYGYTF	TGCAGCGGGGGGGACGGGACAGGGCGGAACTATGGCTACACCTTC
TRBV18	13	-	-	TRBJ2-5	CASSPGQKETQYF	TGTGCCAGCTCACCGGGCCAGAAAGAGACCCAGTACTTC
TRBV11-3	19	TRBD2	-	TRBJ2-2	CASSSMGLAGGPDSGELFF	TGTGCCAGCAGCTCGATGGGACTAGCGGGAGGGCCGGACTCCGGGGAGCTGTTTTTT
TRBV6-5	14	-	-	TRBJ2-3	CASSPFNLGDTQYF	TGTGCCAGCAGTCCCTTTAATCTGGGCGATACGCAGTATTTT
TRBV5-1	16	TRBD1	-	TRBJ2-3	CASSPGDRKNTDTQYF	TGCGCCAGCAGCCCCGGGGACAGAAAGAACACAGATACGCAGTATTTT
TRBV10-3	18	-	once	TRBJ2-5	CAISSQGREIIGGETQYF	TGTGCCATCAGTTCCCAGGGGAGAGAGATTATCGGAGGGGAGACCCAGTACTTC
TRBV25-1	12	-	-	TRBJ1-6	CASGRDNSPLHF	TGTGCCAGCGGAAGAGATAATTCACCCCTCCACTTT
TRBV7-2	16	-	-	TRBJ2-2	CASSLGPQGSTGELFF	TGTGCCAGCAGCTTAGGGCCCCAAGGGAGCACCGGGGAGCTGTTTTTT
TRBV29-1	15	-	-	TRBJ2-5	CSVGAQDSYQETQYF	TGCAGCGTTGGGGCCCAGGACAGTTACCAAGAGACCCAGTACTTC
TRBV5-6	14	TRBD1	few	TRBJ1-2	CASSPGTDFYGYTF	TGTGCCAGCAGCCCGGGGACAGACTTCTATGGCTACACCTTC
TRBV4-3	16	-	many	TRBJ1-4	CASSLGDLLQNEKLFF	TGCGCCAGCAGCCTGGGCGACCTACTTCAAAATGAAAAACTGTTTTTT
TRBV7-9	14	-	-	TRBJ1-1	CASSLVQGNTEAFF	TGTGCCAGCAGCTTAGTCCAGGGGAACACTGAAGCTTTCTTT
TRBV7-8	14	-	-	TRBJ2-7	CASSLARNSYEQYF	TGTGCCAGCAGCTTAGCTCGCAACTCCTACGAGCAGTACTTC
TRBV11-2	14	-	-	TRBJ2-5	CASSFSSAKETQYF	TGTGCCAGCAGCTTCTCTAGCGCTAAAGAGACCCAGTACTTC
TRBV27	15	TRBD2	-	TRBJ2-1	CASSRGGLAGNEQFF	TGTGCCAGCAGCCGAGGGGGACTAGCAGGCAATGAGCAGTTCTTC
TRBV6-5	15	-	-	TRBJ1-1	CASSKGNRVGTEAFF	TGTGCCAGCAGTAAAGGAAACAGGGTCGGCACTGAAGCTTTCTTT
TRBV19	14	TRBD1	-	TRBJ1-6	CASRSDRANSPLHF	TGTGCCAGTAGATCGGACAGGGCTAACTCACCCCTCCACTTT
TRBV9	13	-	few	TRBJ1-6	CASSSDWDSPLHF	TGTGCCAGCAGCTCCGACTGGGATTCACCCCTCCACTTT
TRBV2	17	TRBD2	few	TRBJ2-5	CASSATSGGRGVETQYF	TGTGCCAGCAGCGCTACTAGCGGGGGGCGGGGCGTCGAGACCCAGTACTTC